The present TCR beta chain was sequenced within a study of monozygotic twins with inflammatory bowel disease. This CDR3 has 14 amino acids. The germline V gene has CDR1 SGDLS and CDR2 YYNGEE. Collection yielded approximately 2.7 ml of blood per donor. Reprocessing the 5' RACE reads, TCRdb reports a single entry for every CDR3 protein and omits DNA. Its table lists just over 300,000 distinct CDR3 sequences. J is TRBJ1-2 and V is TRBV9; TCRdb's D call of TRBD1 is untestable without DNA. The clonotype comes from a human donor with ulcerative colitis or Crohn's disease, or a healthy co-twin of an affected twin (not recorded which). The sequencing input was blood. The CDR3: CASKGQGLLYGYTF.